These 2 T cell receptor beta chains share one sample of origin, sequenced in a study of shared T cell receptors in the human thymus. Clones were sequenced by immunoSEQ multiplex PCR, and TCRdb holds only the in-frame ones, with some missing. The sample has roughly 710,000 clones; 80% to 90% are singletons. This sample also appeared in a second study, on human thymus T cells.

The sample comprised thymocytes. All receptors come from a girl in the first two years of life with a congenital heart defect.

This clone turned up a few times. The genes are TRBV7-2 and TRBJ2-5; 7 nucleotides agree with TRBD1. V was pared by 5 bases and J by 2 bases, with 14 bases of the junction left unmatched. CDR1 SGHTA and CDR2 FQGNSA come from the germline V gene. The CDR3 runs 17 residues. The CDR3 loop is CASSPRTGQRGQETQYF. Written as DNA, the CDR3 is TGTGCCAGCAGCCCTCGGACAGGCCAAAGGGGGCAAGAGACCCAGTACTTC.

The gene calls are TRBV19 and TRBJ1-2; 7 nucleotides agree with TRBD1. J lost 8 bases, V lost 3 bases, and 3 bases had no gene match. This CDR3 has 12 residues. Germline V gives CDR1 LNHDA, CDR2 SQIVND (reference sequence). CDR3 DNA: TGTGCCAGTAGTATTCGACAGGGAGGCTACACCTTC. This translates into CASSIRQGGYTF.